Described below is a single TCR beta chain sequence and its context. Only in-frame clones appear in the TCRdb table, and some are missing; sequencing was by immunoSEQ multiplex PCR. The sample holds under 300,000 clones; around 89% are singletons and the top ten take approximately 2%. This entry is derived from a study of blood T cell repertoires in COVID-19. This CDR3 has 14 amino acids. Per germline, CDR1 SNHLY and CDR2 FYNNEI. Trimming removed 6 bases from V and 2 bases from J; junction bases left unmatched: 5. Sequencing input: PBMCs or T cells enriched from blood (not recorded which). V gene TRBV2 combines with J gene TRBJ2-5, with 8 nucleotides matching TRBD1. This receptor was taken from a woman aged 55-75 years in a cohort exposed to, infected with or recovered from COVID-19 (not recorded which). This CDR3 reads CASSLRTGQETQYF. CDR3 coding DNA: TGTGCCAGCAGCCTCCGGACAGGGCAAGAGACCCAGTACTTC.